This T cell receptor (beta chain) was observed in a study of T cells in localized non-small cell lung cancer. To note about this clone: What it binds is not known.

Findings and caveats of the study: The appearance of a median approximately 57 of the top 100 tumor clones was seen in adjacent lung. Longer overall survival accompanied higher blood T cell density. Sequencing involved a lone tumor region, leaving heterogeneity possible.

Clones were read by immunoSEQ multiplex PCR, and TCRdb kept only the in-frame ones, dropping some. The sample holds about 3,400 clones; around 28% are singletons and the top ten take 15%. Here the sequenced sample was lung tumor tissue, taken before any cancer treatment. This clonotype was obtained from a female donor over 55 with stage I lung adenocarcinoma.

CDR3 nucleotide sequence: TGCAGCGTACCCGACAGAACTAATGAAAAACTGTTTTTT. This translates into CSVPDRTNEKLFF. The V and J genes are TRBV29-1 and TRBJ1-4; perhaps TRBD1 as D (5 bases). The CDR3 is made up of 13 amino acids. V was cut by 6 bases and J by 1 base, with 9 bases left in between. Germline CDR1 and CDR2: SQVTM and ANQGSEA.